These T cell receptor beta chains were read from a single sample in a study of technical replicates of blood from a handful of donors. Libraries were prepared by immunoSEQ multiplex PCR; TCRdb keeps only in-frame clonotypes and omits some of them. The sample lists 81,000 or so clones, about 96% seen once, with about 0.2% in the top ten. The sequencing input was T cells isolated from PBMCs. The receptors shown here come from a human donor in good health. The CDR3 runs from the conserved cysteine through the conserved F or W. Each record gives: clone size, D gene, V gene, J gene, CDR3 DNA, CDR3 protein. The D gene is left open where the match is weak. Only some rows state a clone size, as once, few, many or a class for expanded clones.

-	-	TRBV29-1	TRBJ2-5	TGCAGCGGGGGAGCCCGAGAGACCCAGTACTTC	CSGGARETQYF
-	-	TRBV15	TRBJ1-1	TGTGCCACCAGCAGAGAGGCGAACACTGAAGCTTTCTTT	CATSREANTEAFF
-	TRBD2	TRBV5-1	TRBJ2-3	TGCGCCAGCAGCTTCGGGACTAGGGACGATACGCAGTATTTT	CASSFGTRDDTQYF
-	TRBD2	TRBV6-1	TRBJ2-5	TGTGCCAGCAGTGAAGTTGACGCGGGAGGAGGCATGAGAGAGACCCAGTACTTC	CASSEVDAGGGMRETQYF
-	TRBD1	TRBV7-9	TRBJ2-7	TGTGCCAGCAGCTCTAGGACAGGGGGAAACGAGCAGTACTTC	CASSSRTGGNEQYF
-	-	TRBV5-4	TRBJ1-1	TGTGCCAGCAGCTTGTTACAGGGTGGGAACACTGAAGCTTTCTTT	CASSLLQGGNTEAFF
-	TRBD2	TRBV27	TRBJ2-7	TGTGCCAGCAGCCCTGCGGCAGCGGGAGGGCCGGAGCAGTACTTC	CASSPAAAGGPEQYF
-	TRBD1	TRBV27	TRBJ2-7	TGTGCCAGCAGTTCTCCGGACAGGGGGTTTTCTCTATACGAGCAGTACTTC	CASSSPDRGFSLYEQYF
-	-	TRBV2	TRBJ2-7	TGTGCCAGCAGACAGGGATACGAGCAGTACTTC	CASRQGYEQYF
-	-	TRBV29-1	TRBJ1-1	TGCAGCGTTGTTTCAGGGTTCGGGAACACTGAAGCTTTCTTT	CSVVSGFGNTEAFF
-	-	TRBV12-5	TRBJ2-7	TGTGCTAGTGGTTTGAGTATTGGGGGCGCCTACGAGCAGTACTTC	CASGLSIGGAYEQYF
-	-	TRBV6-5	TRBJ1-2	TGTGCCAGCAGTTACCTACAGGGACCTAACTATGGCTACACCTTC	CASSYLQGPNYGYTF
-	TRBD1	TRBV10-1	TRBJ2-1	TGCGCCAGCAGTCCCGGGACAGGGTCCTACAATGAGCAGTTCTTC	CASSPGTGSYNEQFF
once	-	TRBV15	TRBJ1-1	TGTGCCACCAGCAATGGACTGTCGAACACTGAAGCTTTCTTT	CATSNGLSNTEAFF
-	-	TRBV14	TRBJ2-5	TGTGCCAGCAGCCAGACCCCGGACAGATACCAAGAGACCCAGTACTTC	CASSQTPDRYQETQYF
-	TRBD1	TRBV2	TRBJ1-6	TGTGCCAGCAGGGACGACAGGGTTAATTCACCCCTCCACTTT	CASRDDRVNSPLHF
-	-	TRBV10-3	TRBJ2-7	TGTGCCATCAGTGAGTCTCTCAGGGGCGAGCAGTACTTC	CAISESLRGEQYF
-	-	TRBV4-1	TRBJ2-7	TGCGCCAGCAGCCAAGTAGAGGGGGCCTACGAGCAGTACTTC	CASSQVEGAYEQYF
-	TRBD1	TRBV5-4	TRBJ1-2	TGTGCCAGCAGCCGAAGGGGGACAGGGGACTATGGCTACACCTTC	CASSRRGTGDYGYTF
-	TRBD2	TRBV11-2	TRBJ2-3	TGTGCCAGCAACCCCCTGAGAGCGGGGGGGCCAGATACGCAGTATTTT	CASNPLRAGGPDTQYF
-	TRBD2	TRBV18	TRBJ2-5	TGTGCCAGCTCACCATCAGCGGGAGGTCAAGAGACCCAGTACTTC	CASSPSAGGQETQYF
-	-	TRBV7-7	TRBJ2-5	TGTGCCAGCAGCTTAGGCTGGCGGGAGACCCAGTACTTC	CASSLGWRETQYF
few	-	TRBV4-1	TRBJ2-1	TGCGCCAGCAGCCAGAGTAATGAGCAGTTCTTC	CASSQSNEQFF
-	-	TRBV4-1	TRBJ2-7	TGCGCCAGCAGCCAAGATGGGGGGTCGGACGAGCAGTACTTC	CASSQDGGSDEQYF
-	-	TRBV19	TRBJ1-2	TGTGCCAGTAGTATACTGCAGGGTTTCTCGGGCTACACCTTC	CASSILQGFSGYTF
-	-	TRBV25-1	TRBJ2-3	TGTGCCAGCAGTGAAACCACACCAGATACGCAGTATTTT	CASSETTPDTQYF
-	TRBD2	TRBV9	TRBJ2-2	TGTGCCAGCAGCCCCAAGCGGGAGCGCGCCGGGGAGCTGTTTTTT	CASSPKRERAGELFF
-	TRBD2	TRBV5-1	TRBJ2-7	TGCGCCAGCAGCTTACTAGCGGCAACCTACGAGCAGTACTTC	CASSLLAATYEQYF
-	-	TRBV25-1	TRBJ1-2	TGTGCCCCGAGGAGTAACTATGGCTACACCTTC	CAPRSNYGYTF
-	TRBD2	TRBV6-5	TRBJ2-2	TGTGCCAGCAGTATGACTAGCGGCACCGGGGAGCTGTTTTTT	CASSMTSGTGELFF
-	TRBD2	TRBV7-6	TRBJ2-1	TGTGCCAGCAGCCTCGCCCCTCGAGGGGGGACTAGCGGAGGTGAGCAGTTCTTC	CASSLAPRGGTSGGEQFF
-	-	TRBV7-8	TRBJ2-6	TGTGCCAGCAGCTTTACGGTCCCCTCTGGGGCCAACGTCCTGACTTTC	CASSFTVPSGANVLTF
-	-	TRBV18	TRBJ1-4	TGTGCCAGCTCAAAGGGGCGAGAAAAACTGTTTTTT	CASSKGREKLFF
-	-	TRBV19	TRBJ1-1	TGTGCCAGTGCAGAGGGTACTGAAGCTTTCTTT	CASAEGTEAFF
once	-	TRBV2	TRBJ2-1	TGTGCCAGCGAAGGGACGCGGGGCCAGCCACGGTACAATGAGCAGTTCTTC	CASEGTRGQPRYNEQFF
-	TRBD1	TRBV19	TRBJ1-5	TGTGCCAGTAGAAGACAGGGGTGGTATAGCAATCAGCCCCAGCATTTT	CASRRQGWYSNQPQHF
-	-	TRBV10-1	TRBJ2-2	TGCGCCAGCAGTGACGAGGCCGGAAGGGGGGAGCTGTTTTTT	CASSDEAGRGELFF